This passage covers 26 T cell receptor beta chains from one sample sequenced in a study of blood T cell repertoires in COVID-19. Sequenced by immunoSEQ multiplex PCR; TCRdb stores in-frame clones only, minus some. The data hold approximately 330,000 clones, with 85% to 90% observed a single time. Sequenced input: peripheral blood. These TCRs come from a woman between 50 and 59 years old with active or convalescent COVID-19.

The chain recombines TRBV28 with TRBJ1-1, with 8 bases that match TRBD1. The germline CDR1 and CDR2 sequences are MDHEN and SYDVKM. This CDR3 is 16 amino acids long. The junction had 8 bases not matched to a gene; V was cut back by 5 bases and J by 0 bases. For the CDR3, the DNA is TGTGCCAGCAGTAAGTATTCCAGGGGGCTGAACACTGAAGCTTTCTTT. Encoded protein: CASSKYSRGLNTEAFF.

This sequence joins TRBV15 and TRBJ2-7, with a possible D match to TRBD1 (6 bases). V was shortened by 0 bases and J by 0 bases, with 15 bases between the two germline ends. This CDR3 is 17 amino acids long. Germline assignment: CDR1 LNHNV and CDR2 YYDKDF (reference sequence). In DNA form, the CDR3 reads TGTGCCACCAGCAGAGATCCGCAGGGGCGAAACTCCTACGAGCAGTACTTC. Its translation: CATSRDPQGRNSYEQYF.

The chain joins TRBV18 to TRBJ2-3; TRBD2 agrees at 10 bases. CDR1 KGHSH and CDR2 LQKENI come from the germline V gene. There are 16 residues in the CDR3. J lost 4 bases, V lost 8 bases, and 12 bases had no gene match. CDR3 residues: CASPPGLAFLPDTQYF. For the CDR3, the DNA is TGTGCCAGCCCTCCGGGACTAGCGTTTCTGCCAGATACGCAGTATTTT.

The rearrangement joins TRBV11-2 to TRBJ2-2, with 9 bases matching TRBD1. V dropped 6 bases and J dropped 6; count of bases not matched to a gene: 11. CDR3 length: 16 amino acids. Germline V lookup: CDR1 SGHAT, CDR2 FQNNGV. The CDR3 protein is CASRPTGTGLSGELFF. The DNA for the CDR3 is TGTGCCAGCAGACCGACCGGGACAGGGCTTTCCGGGGAGCTGTTTTTT.

The gene calls are TRBV2 and TRBJ1-2; 7 nucleotides align to TRBD1. CDR1 and CDR2 (germline): SNHLY, FYNNEI. With 10 bases clipped from V and 2 bases from J, the junction kept 4 bases outside the gene matches. The CDR3 spans 12 residues. CDR3 DNA: TGTGCCATAGCGACAGGGAACTATGGCTACACCTTC. This sequence encodes CAIATGNYGYTF.

The chain is built from TRBV27 and TRBJ1-1; D gene ambiguous. There are 12 residues in the CDR3. Per germline, CDR1 MNHEY and CDR2 SMNVEV (reference sequence). V lost 4 bases, J lost 2 bases, and 5 bases lay in between. CDR3 protein: CASSSINTEAFF. The CDR3 bases are TGTGCCAGCAGTTCCATCAACACTGAAGCTTTCTTT.

This clone was seen once. This chain links TRBV10-3 with TRBJ2-7, with 10 bases fitting TRBD2. The length of the CDR3 is 17 residues. V trimming: 0 bases; J trimming: 2 bases; junction bases outside the gene matches: 7. Germline V gene sequence: CDR1 ENHRY, CDR2 SYGVKD. CDR3 bases: TGTGCCATCAGTGAGTCTCCACTAGCGGGGTCCGCCTACGAGCAGTACTTC. Translating gives CAISESPLAGSAYEQYF.

The CDR3: CASSEGGPQTSGTYEQYF. CDR3 bases: TGTGCCAGTAGTGAAGGGGGACCCCAGACTAGCGGAACCTACGAGCAGTACTTC. The genes are TRBV19 and TRBJ2-7, with 9 nucleotides matching TRBD2. Germline-derived CDR1 and CDR2 are LNHDA and SQIVND (reference sequence). V trimming: 5 bases; J trimming: 2 bases; junction bases outside the gene matches: 16. CDR3 length: 18 residues.

CDR3: CASSPGDRKGVNIQYF. CDR3 DNA sequence: TGTGCCAGCAGTCCCGGGGACAGGAAAGGGGTAAACATTCAGTACTTC. The chain has TRBV6-2 or TRBV6-3 and TRBJ2-4; 8 bases map to TRBD1. The germline V gene encodes CDR1 MNHEY and CDR2 SVGEGT. V was clipped by 5 bases and J by 6 bases; unmatched bases: 12. This CDR3 has 16 amino acids.

This CDR3 is CASSLQHPPGLRGNEQFF. For the CDR3, the DNA is TGTGCCAGCAGCTTGCAGCACCCACCGGGCCTCAGGGGCAATGAGCAGTTCTTC. The V gene is TRBV7-2, the J gene TRBJ2-1, with D possibly being TRBD1 (6 bases). V dropped 3 bases and J dropped 6 bases, with 24 bases sitting between them. CDR1 is SGHTA and CDR2 is FQGNSA in the germline V gene. The CDR3 runs to 18 residues.

V is TRBV7-2 and J is TRBJ1-2; 7 bases match TRBD1. The germline gives CDR1 SGHTA, CDR2 FQGNSA. The V and J ends lost 3 bases and 2 bases, in that order; junction bases with no gene match: 3. The CDR3 is 14 amino acids. The CDR3 loop is CASSLWTGNYGYTF. In DNA, the CDR3 is TGTGCCAGCAGCTTGTGGACAGGAAACTATGGCTACACCTTC.

This sequence joins TRBV25-1 and TRBJ2-7, with 8 positions matching TRBD1. The J segment lost 5 bases and the V segment lost 9 bases, leaving 6 bases of the junction unmatched. The CDR3 contains 12 residues. Germline CDR1 and CDR2: MGHDK and SYGVNS. The CDR3 loop is CASSGGANEQYF. CDR3 DNA: TGTGCCAGTTCAGGGGGCGCCAACGAGCAGTACTTC.

V and J are TRBV18 and TRBJ1-4, with a possible D match to TRBD1 (6 bases). CDR1 is KGHSH and CDR2 is LQKENI in the germline V gene. Trimming stripped 2 bases from V and 2 bases from J, with 12 bases between. The CDR3 spans 16 residues. The CDR3 DNA sequence: TGTGCCAGCTCACCAGGGGGCGCAGGGACTAATGAAAAACTGTTTTTT. Its translation: CASSPGGAGTNEKLFF.

In this sample, this clone turned up once. The chain is built from TRBV30 and TRBJ2-7, with 7 bases aligning to TRBD2. V trimming: 5 bases; J trimming: 6 bases; junction bases outside the gene matches: 4. This CDR3 is 11 amino acids long. Germline V gives CDR1 GTSNPN, CDR2 SVGIG (reference sequence). CDR3 nucleotides: TGTGCCTGGGGGTGGGAGGGCGAGCAGTACTTC. Its protein product is CAWGWEGEQYF.

This rearrangement joins TRBV12-5 to TRBJ1-3, with 8 bases aligning to TRBD1. Trimming cost V 1 base and J 1 base; bases outside gene matches: 0. In germline, CDR1 is LGHNT, CDR2 FRNRAP. This CDR3 is built from 15 residues. For the CDR3, the DNA is TGTGCTAGTGGTTTGGGGACAGGGTCTGGAAACACCATATATTTT. Its protein product is CASGLGTGSGNTIYF.

The CDR3 region has the DNA TGTGCCAGCAGTTACCGCGGCCAGGGGACAAACGAGCAGTACTTC. It specifies CASSYRGQGTNEQYF. The chain uses TRBV6-2 or TRBV6-3 and TRBJ2-7, with TRBD1 as a possible D gene (6 bases). Germline V gene lookup returns CDR1 MNHEY and CDR2 SVGEGT. The CDR3 is made up of 15 amino acids. V lost 2 bases, J lost 5 bases, and 16 bases lay in between.

This chain uses TRBV28 with TRBJ1-5; 7 nucleotides agree with TRBD1. CDR3 length equals 16 residues. J lost 6 bases, V lost 7 bases, and 15 bases had no gene match. Germline values: CDR1 MDHEN, CDR2 SYDVKM. CDR3 sequence: CASNEGDREFFQPQHF. The CDR3 DNA sequence: TGTGCCAGCAACGAGGGTGACAGGGAGTTTTTTCAGCCCCAGCATTTT.

The chain joins TRBV6-2 or TRBV6-3 to TRBJ2-5, with 7 bases identical to TRBD1. The germline CDR1 and CDR2 sequences are MNHEY and SVGEGT. This CDR3 region has 17 residues. V lost 2 bases to trimming and J lost 1 base; unmatched junction nucleotides: 10. This CDR3 reads CASSYGTGQPFQETQYF. In DNA form, the CDR3 reads TGTGCCAGCAGTTACGGTACGGGACAGCCTTTCCAAGAGACCCAGTACTTC.

This clone was detected only a few times. V and J are TRBV30 and TRBJ1-2, with D tentatively TRBD1 (5 bases). The CDR3 covers 13 residues. Germline V CDR1 and CDR2: GTSNPN, SVGIG (reference sequence). Trimming left V 1 base short and J 8 bases short, with 14 bases between. CDR3 in DNA: TGTGCCTGGAGTGCCCCTCCGGAGGGGGGCTACACCTTC. Translated: CAWSAPPEGGYTF.

The J gene is TRBJ2-5, the V gene TRBV7-2, with D maybe TRBD2 (5 bases). Deletions cut 3 bases from V and 4 bases from J, with 9 bases between. From germline, CDR1 is SGHTA and CDR2 FQGNSA. The CDR3 contains 13 residues. CDR3 amino acids: CASSLRVTETQYF. CDR3 bases: TGTGCCAGCAGCTTGAGGGTTACAGAGACCCAGTACTTC.

V is TRBV9 and J is TRBJ1-2; D is unresolved. V gave up 0 bases and J gave up 5 bases, with 11 bases separating them. The CDR3 contains 14 residues. CDR1 SGDLS and CDR2 YYNGEE come from the germline V gene. The CDR3 DNA follows: TGTGCCAGCAGCGTAGGATACCCCAGTTATGGCTACACCTTC. This translates into CASSVGYPSYGYTF.

The chain uses TRBV27 and TRBJ2-3; D may be TRBD2 (6 bases). The CDR3 spans 15 residues. The V gene lost 4 bases and the J gene lost 0 bases, with 11 bases spanning the gap. Germline values: CDR1 MNHEY, CDR2 SMNVEV (reference sequence). Written as DNA, the CDR3 is TGTGCCAGCAGTTCCCAAGGGACTAGCACAGATACGCAGTATTTT. Translated, it gives CASSSQGTSTDTQYF.

The chain employs TRBV5-1 and TRBJ2-7, with TRBD2 as a possible D gene (5 bases). The V end lost 4 bases, the J end lost 2 bases, and 13 bases lay between the germline ends. Germline V gene sequence: CDR1 SGHRS, CDR2 YFSETQ. This CDR3 comprises 14 residues. CDR3 DNA sequence: TGCGCCAGCAGCGATACGGGAATAACCTACGAGCAGTACTTC. Its translation: CASSDTGITYEQYF.

This chain uses TRBV3-1 (or the pseudogene TRBV3-2) with TRBJ2-3, with 7 bases lining up with TRBD1. Germline V gives CDR1 LGHDT, CDR2 YNNKEL (reference sequence). CDR3 size: 16 residues. Germline trimming cut 2 bases from V and 4 bases from J; bases unmatched to any gene: 9. The CDR3 here is CASSQYEGALADTQYF. The CDR3 DNA reads as TGTGCCAGCAGCCAATACGAGGGGGCCCTTGCAGATACGCAGTATTTT.

This chain joins TRBV7-6 and TRBJ2-2; TRBD2 matches 12 bases. The ends lost 4 bases at V and 4 bases at J; junction bases unmatched: 1. Germline CDR1 is SGHVS and CDR2 is FNYEAQ. This CDR3 has 15 amino acids. CDR3 residues: CASSWTSGVTGELFF. CDR3 sequence (DNA): TGTGCCAGCAGCTGGACTAGCGGGGTCACCGGGGAGCTGTTTTTT. Complete variable domain (other parts from reference TRBV7-6 and TRBJ2-2): GAGVSQSPRYKVTKRGQDVALRCDPISGHVSLYWYRQALGQGPEFLTYFNYEAQQDKSGLPNDRFSAERPEGSISTLTIQRTEQRDSAMYRCASSWTSGVTGELFFGEGSRLTVL.

The rearrangement links TRBV2 to TRBJ1-1; TRBD1 aligns across 8 bases. Germline V gene data show CDR1 as SNHLY and CDR2 as FYNNEI. V trimming: 6 bases; J trimming: 7 bases; junction bases outside the gene matches: 22. The CDR3 runs 18 residues. The CDR3 sequence is CASRDTPGRTGLTYEAFF. The CDR3 nucleotides read TGTGCCAGCAGAGATACCCCAGGACGGACAGGGTTAACCTATGAAGCTTTCTTT.